This T cell receptor (beta chain) appears in the sequencing data of a study of response to subunit inactivated influenza vaccine. Regarding the study as a whole: That few new T cells are recruited by each seasonal influenza vaccination was the authors' suggestion.

This CDR3 is 13 amino acids long. Trimming took off 5 bases at V and 6 bases at J, with 13 bases between the two ends. CDR1 SGHTA and CDR2 FQGTGA come from the germline V gene. A note on this clonotype: Its antigen is unidentified.

MiXCR was run by TCRdb on the RT-PCR reads, yielding one entry per CDR3 protein. This sample has about 700,000 distinct CDR3 sequences, with roughly 15% found just once. Sequenced here: PBMCs from blood, sampled 14 to 15 days before vaccination. The chain couples TRBV7-3 to TRBJ1-1, with a tentative D call TRBD1 (5 bases). This sequence was found in a man in his forties or fifties who received an inactivated influenza vaccine. The CDR3: CASSPHQGAEAFF. CDR3 DNA: TGTGCCAGCAGCCCCCACCAGGGCGCTGAAGCTTTCTTT.